A single sample gave rise to the 21 T cell receptor beta chains below, sequenced in a study of shared clonotypes between healthy human individuals. TCRdb's table, derived via immunoSEQ multiplex PCR, lists solely in-frame clones and lacks some. The repertoire holds some 800,000 clones, with approximately 92% as singletons. The naive CD8 subset, CD45RO-negative cells positively selected for CCR7, excluded terminally differentiated effector memory CD45RA+ cells. Sequenced sample: naive CD8+ T cells sorted from blood. These receptors were obtained from a man younger than 40 in good health.

This chain connects TRBV13 to TRBJ2-5, with D unresolved. V was trimmed by 4 bases and J by 5 bases, leaving 14 bases between them. The germline V gene encodes CDR1 PRHDT and CDR2 FYEKMQ (reference sequence). The CDR3 has 14 amino acids. The CDR3 DNA reads TGTGCCAGCAGCTCCTCCGGGCCAAGGGAGACCCAGTACTTC. Residues: CASSSSGPRETQYF.

V and J are TRBV5-1 and TRBJ2-5, with D possibly being TRBD1 or TRBD2 (5 bases each). V gave up 0 bases and J gave up 1 base, with 10 bases separating them. The CDR3 length is 15 residues. The germline V gene encodes CDR1 SGHRS and CDR2 YFSETQ. In nucleotides, the CDR3 is TGCGCCAGCAGCTTGGCTCCCGGGGCCCAAGAGACCCAGTACTTC. Residues: CASSLAPGAQETQYF.

This clone is a singleton in its sample. This sample also contains other DNA sequences that code for the same CDR3. The V gene is TRBV6-5, the J gene TRBJ2-7; a weak D match, TRBD2 (6 bases). The V end lost 2 bases, the J end lost 7 bases, and 6 bases lay between the germline ends. The CDR3 is 11 residues long. CDR1 MNHEY and CDR2 SVGAGI come from the germline V gene. The CDR3 DNA follows: TGTGCCAGCAGTTACGGAGGGGAGCAGTACTTC. As protein: CASSYGGEQYF.

The chain employs TRBV9 and TRBJ1-1; 9 positions agree with TRBD1. The CDR3 totals 19 residues. The V segment lost 3 bases and the J segment 0 bases; nucleotides outside the gene matches: 15. Germline CDR1 is SGDLS and CDR2 is YYNGEE. The CDR3 reads CASSAEGLGRQGVNTEAFF. The CDR3, as DNA: TGTGCCAGCAGCGCCGAGGGGCTGGGAAGACAGGGGGTGAACACTGAAGCTTTCTTT.

V and J are TRBV4-1 and TRBJ2-1; tentatively, D is TRBD2 (6 bases). Germline-derived CDR1 and CDR2 are MGHRA and YSYEKL. This CDR3 has 14 amino acids. V gave up 6 bases and J gave up 8 bases, with 17 bases separating them. Here the CDR3 DNA reads TGCGCCAGCAGTCGGGAGAGCCGGAGCGATGAGCAGTTCTTC. This encodes CASSRESRSDEQFF.

The chain has TRBV15 and TRBJ2-1, with D perhaps TRBD1 or TRBD2 (5 bases each). Deletions cut 0 bases from V and 4 bases from J, with 16 bases between. Germline loops: CDR1 LNHNV, CDR2 YYDKDF (reference sequence). CDR3 length: 17 amino acids. CDR3 amino acids: CATSRDSGALEYNEQFF. The CDR3 DNA is TGTGCCACCAGCAGAGATTCCGGGGCGTTGGAGTACAATGAGCAGTTCTTC.

The chain combines TRBV7-6 with TRBJ1-4, with D possibly matching TRBD1 (5 bases). V dropped 5 bases and J dropped 7 bases, with 14 bases sitting between them. Germline V CDR1 and CDR2: SGHVS, FNYEAQ. This CDR3 is 14 amino acids long. CDR3 sequence reads: CASSPRRGGEKLFF. The CDR3 DNA sequence: TGTGCCAGCAGCCCACGTAGGGGAGGTGAAAAACTGTTTTTT.

The chain couples TRBV11-2 to TRBJ2-5, with D hard to call. V lost 3 bases, J lost 0 bases, and 11 bases lay in between. Germline V gives CDR1 SGHAT, CDR2 FQNNGV. The CDR3 spans 15 residues. The CDR3 DNA reads as TGTGCCAGCAGCTTTCTTGCGGCGTACCAAGAGACCCAGTACTTC. Encoded protein: CASSFLAAYQETQYF.

This clone was observed once. The chain joins TRBV28 to TRBJ2-5; unclear D gene. V was cut by 4 bases and J by 5 bases, with 20 bases left in between. Germline loops: CDR1 MDHEN, CDR2 SYDVKM. The CDR3 extends over 16 amino acids. The CDR3 bases are TGTGCCAGCAGTTCCCTTTCGGACCCACAAAGGGAGACCCAGTACTTC. It is translated as CASSSLSDPQRETQYF.

CDR3 protein: CASSESPRTSFKFF. CDR3 DNA sequence: TGTGCCAGCAGTGAATCCCCTCGGACTAGCTTCAAGTTCTTC. The chain employs TRBV2 and TRBJ2-1; TRBD2 matches at 8 bases. The CDR3 runs 14 residues. V lost 2 bases to trimming and J lost 14 bases; unmatched junction nucleotides: 11. Germline V gene sequence: CDR1 SNHLY, CDR2 FYNNEI.

CDR3 residues: CASSFDRESSYEQYF. The CDR3, as DNA: TGTGCCAGCAGTTTCGACAGGGAGAGCTCCTACGAGCAGTACTTC. The rearrangement links TRBV6-6 to TRBJ2-5, with TRBD1 identical over 7 bases. The J call may be mistaken, given a closer DNA end match to TRBJ2-7. The CDR3 length is 15 residues. Germline V gene sequence: CDR1 MNHNY, CDR2 SVGAGI (reference sequence).

The chain recombines TRBV4-1 with TRBJ2-7; possibly TRBD1 for D (6 bases). Germline CDR1 reads MGHRA; CDR2 reads YSYEKL. The CDR3 runs to 14 residues. The V gene lost 3 bases and the J gene lost 4 bases, with 13 bases spanning the gap. CDR3 loop: CASSHQGMQYEQYF. The CDR3 DNA reads as TGCGCCAGCAGCCATCAGGGGATGCAATACGAGCAGTACTTC.

The chain links TRBV6-1 to TRBJ2-7; maybe TRBD2 (6 bases). The CDR3 runs to 13 residues. Trimming pared 6 bases from V and 1 base from J, leaving 10 bases between. Germline CDR1 reads MNHNS; CDR2 reads SASEGT. The CDR3 protein is CASSPSASYEQYF. The CDR3 bases are TGTGCCAGCAGCCCTAGCGCTTCCTACGAGCAGTACTTC.

The V gene is TRBV7-9, the J gene TRBJ1-5; D gene uncertain. Looked up from germline, CDR1 is SEHNR and CDR2 is FQNEAQ (reference sequence). Deletions cut 2 bases from V and 5 bases from J, with 10 bases between. This CDR3 has 14 amino acids. The CDR3: CASSLNGFDQPQHF. CDR3 DNA: TGTGCCAGCAGCTTAAACGGGTTCGATCAGCCCCAGCATTTT.

With regard to this clone: Other DNA sequences within the sample encode an identical CDR3. This CDR3 reads CASSLRGVNTEAFF. The DNA of the CDR3 is TGCGCCAGCAGCTTAAGGGGAGTGAACACTGAAGCTTTCTTT. The rearrangement joins TRBV5-1 to TRBJ1-1, with D perhaps TRBD1 (5 bases). Trimming left V 2 bases short and J 0 bases short, with 8 bases between. This CDR3 has 14 residues. Germline CDR1 is SGHRS and CDR2 is YFSETQ.

This chain uses TRBV7-6 with TRBJ2-2; D not certain. Trimming cost V 1 base and J 4 bases, with 10 bases left between them. Germline V gene lookup returns CDR1 SGHVS and CDR2 FNYEAQ. CDR3 size: 15 residues. The CDR3 here is CASSLVSSGTGELFF. CDR3 in DNA: TGTGCCAGCAGCTTAGTCTCTAGTGGCACCGGGGAGCTGTTTTTT. Full variable domain (missing parts from reference TRBV7-6 and TRBJ2-2): GAGVSQSPRYKVTKRGQDVALRCDPISGHVSLYWYRQALGQGPEFLTYFNYEAQQDKSGLPNDRFSAERPEGSISTLTIQRTEQRDSAMYRCASSLVSSGTGELFFGEGSRLTVL.

The CDR3 spells CASSYSVEDPNTEAFF. The DNA of the CDR3 is TGTGCCAGCAGTTACTCGGTAGAGGACCCGAACACTGAAGCTTTCTTT. The chain carries TRBV6-7 and TRBJ1-1; no clear D gene. TRBV6-7 is an ORF; its function is uncertain. The CDR3 has 16 amino acids. Deletions cut 0 bases from V and 1 base from J, with 12 bases between.

The chain has TRBV28 and TRBJ2-7; a weak D match, TRBD2 (6 bases). V was trimmed by 6 bases and J by 3 bases, leaving 15 bases between them. CDR1 is MDHEN, CDR2 SYDVKM, per germline. The CDR3 sequence is 14 residues long. The CDR3 spells CASSSLVGGYEQYF. The CDR3, as DNA: TGTGCCAGCAGCTCACTCGTGGGGGGCTACGAGCAGTACTTC.

This clone was observed once. The chain recombines TRBV29-1 with TRBJ2-3; no clear D. The CDR3 runs to 15 residues. V was clipped by 3 bases and J by 0 bases, with 13 bases between them. Germline values: CDR1 SQVTM, CDR2 ANQGSEA. The CDR3 region is CSVEPSPPSTDTQYF. DNA of the CDR3: TGCAGCGTTGAGCCGAGCCCGCCTAGCACAGATACGCAGTATTTT.

The V call is TRBV7-2, the J call TRBJ2-7, with D unresolved. This CDR3 region has 16 residues. The V gene's germline CDR1 is SGHTA and CDR2 FQGNSA. Trimming removed 5 bases at V and 0 bases at J, with 17 bases between. This chain's CDR3 is CASSRAARLDSYEQYF. CDR3 coding DNA: TGTGCCAGCAGCCGGGCGGCGCGACTTGACTCCTACGAGCAGTACTTC.

The chain recombines TRBV16 with TRBJ1-5; no clear D. This CDR3 contains 12 residues. The germline CDR1 and CDR2 sequences are KGHSY and FQNENV. Trimming left V 7 bases short and J 6 bases short, with 10 bases between. The CDR3 DNA sequence: TGTGCCAGCACCACCGGCGGTCAGCCCCAGCATTTT. Translated: CASTTGGQPQHF.